This TCR beta chain was captured in a study of blood T cell repertoires in COVID-19. At the level of the study: COVID-19 samples, acute and convalescent, were from the United States, Italy and Spain.

Sequencing used immunoSEQ multiplex PCR; TCRdb keeps in-frame clones, though not all of them. The sample shows roughly 250,000 clones, about 76% of them seen only once. The V gene's germline CDR1 is LNHDA and CDR2 SQIVND (reference sequence). V lost 1 base to trimming and J lost 8 bases; unmatched junction nucleotides: 7. The length of the CDR3 is 15 residues. This TCR was sampled from a woman between 55 and 75 years old with active or convalescent COVID-19. The specimen sequenced was peripheral blood. The gene calls are TRBV19 and TRBJ1-2; TRBD1 matches at 10 bases. As DNA, the CDR3 is TGTGCCAGTAGTATAGGAGACAGGGGGCTCTGGGGCTACACCTTC. Translating it yields CASSIGDRGLWGYTF.